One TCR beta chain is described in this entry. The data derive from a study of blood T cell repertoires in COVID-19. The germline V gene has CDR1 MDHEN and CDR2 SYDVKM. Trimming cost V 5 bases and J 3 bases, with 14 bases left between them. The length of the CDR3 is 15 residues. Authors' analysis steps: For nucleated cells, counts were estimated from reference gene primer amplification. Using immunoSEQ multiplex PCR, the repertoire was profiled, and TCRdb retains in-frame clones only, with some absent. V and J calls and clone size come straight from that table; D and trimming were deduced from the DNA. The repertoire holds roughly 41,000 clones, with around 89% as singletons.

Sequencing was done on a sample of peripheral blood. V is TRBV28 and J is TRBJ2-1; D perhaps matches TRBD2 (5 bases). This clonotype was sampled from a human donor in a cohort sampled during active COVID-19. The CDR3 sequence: CASSPSRGLYNEQFF. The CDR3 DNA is TGTGCCAGCAGTCCCTCCCGCGGACTCTACAATGAGCAGTTCTTC.